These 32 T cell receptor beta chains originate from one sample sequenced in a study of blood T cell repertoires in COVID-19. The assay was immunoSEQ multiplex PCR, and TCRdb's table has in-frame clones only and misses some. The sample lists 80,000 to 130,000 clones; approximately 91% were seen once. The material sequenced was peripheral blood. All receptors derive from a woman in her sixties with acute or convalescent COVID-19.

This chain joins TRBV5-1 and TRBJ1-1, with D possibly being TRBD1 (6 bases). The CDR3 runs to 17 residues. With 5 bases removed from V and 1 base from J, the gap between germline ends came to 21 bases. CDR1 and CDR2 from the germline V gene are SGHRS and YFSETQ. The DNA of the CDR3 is TGCGCCAGCAGGCTCCTTAACACTGACAGGAGGAACACTGAAGCTTTCTTT. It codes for CASRLLNTDRRNTEAFF. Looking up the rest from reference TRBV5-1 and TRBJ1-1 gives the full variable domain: KAGVTQTPRYLIKTRGQQVTLSCSPISGHRSVSWYQQTPGQGLQFLFEYFSETQRNKGNFPGRFSGRQFSNSRSEMNVSTLELGDSALYLCASRLLNTDRRNTEAFFGQGTRLTVV.

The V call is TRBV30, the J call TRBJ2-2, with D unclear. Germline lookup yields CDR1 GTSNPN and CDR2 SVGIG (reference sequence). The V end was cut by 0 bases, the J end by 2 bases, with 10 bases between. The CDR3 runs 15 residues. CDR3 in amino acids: CAWSVLNSNTGELFF. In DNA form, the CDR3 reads TGTGCCTGGAGTGTACTGAACAGCAACACCGGGGAGCTGTTTTTT.

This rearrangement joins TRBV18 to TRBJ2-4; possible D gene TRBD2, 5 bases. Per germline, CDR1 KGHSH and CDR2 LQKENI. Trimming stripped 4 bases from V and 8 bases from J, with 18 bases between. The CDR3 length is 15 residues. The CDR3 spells CASSQDGLPADIQYF. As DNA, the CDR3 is TGTGCCAGCTCACAAGACGGACTCCCGGCAGACATTCAGTACTTC. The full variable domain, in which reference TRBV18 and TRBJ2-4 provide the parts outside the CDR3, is NAGVMQNPRHLVRRRGQEARLRCSPMKGHSHVYWYRQLPEEGLKFMVYLQKENIIDESGMPKERFSAEFPKEGPSILRIQQVVRGDSAAYFCASSQDGLPADIQYFGAGTRLSVL.

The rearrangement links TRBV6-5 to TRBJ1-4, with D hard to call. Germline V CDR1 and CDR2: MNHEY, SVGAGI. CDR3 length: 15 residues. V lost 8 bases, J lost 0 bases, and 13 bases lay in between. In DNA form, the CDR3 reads TGTGCCAGCCGGAGGGCACCAGCAACTAATGAAAAACTGTTTTTT. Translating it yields CASRRAPATNEKLFF.

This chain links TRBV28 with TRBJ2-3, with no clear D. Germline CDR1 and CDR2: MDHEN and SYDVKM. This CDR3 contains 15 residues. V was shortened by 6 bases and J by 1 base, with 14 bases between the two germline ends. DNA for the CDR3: TGTGCCAGCAGGCGTCTAGAATTGGGCACAGATACGCAGTATTTT. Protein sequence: CASRRLELGTDTQYF.

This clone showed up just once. CDR3 DNA: TGTGCCAGCAGGGAACCAACTTACACTGAAGCTTTCTTT. Protein sequence: CASREPTYTEAFF. The J gene is TRBJ1-1, the V gene TRBV2; no firm D call. This CDR3 spans 13 amino acids. Germline CDR1 reads SNHLY; CDR2 reads FYNNEI. Trimming took 6 bases from V and 3 from J, leaving 11 bases between them.

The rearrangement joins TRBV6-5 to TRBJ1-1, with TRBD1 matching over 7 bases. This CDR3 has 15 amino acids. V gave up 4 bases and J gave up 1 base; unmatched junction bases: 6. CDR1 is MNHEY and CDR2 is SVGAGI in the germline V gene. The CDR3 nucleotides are TGTGCCAGCAGTTCACGACAGGGAGGGAACACTGAAGCTTTCTTT. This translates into CASSSRQGGNTEAFF.

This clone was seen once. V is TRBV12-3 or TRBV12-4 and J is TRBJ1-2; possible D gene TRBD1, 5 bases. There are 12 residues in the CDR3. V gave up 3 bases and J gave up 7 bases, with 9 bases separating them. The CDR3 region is CASSFAGSGYTF. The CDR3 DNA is TGTGCCAGCAGTTTCGCAGGGTCTGGCTACACCTTC.

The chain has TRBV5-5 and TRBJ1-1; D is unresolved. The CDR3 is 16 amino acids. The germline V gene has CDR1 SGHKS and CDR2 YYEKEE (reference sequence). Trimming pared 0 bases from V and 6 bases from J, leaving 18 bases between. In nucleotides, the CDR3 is TGTGCCAGCAGCTTGGTTCCGCAGGATTTAACGGCTGAAGCTTTCTTT. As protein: CASSLVPQDLTAEAFF.

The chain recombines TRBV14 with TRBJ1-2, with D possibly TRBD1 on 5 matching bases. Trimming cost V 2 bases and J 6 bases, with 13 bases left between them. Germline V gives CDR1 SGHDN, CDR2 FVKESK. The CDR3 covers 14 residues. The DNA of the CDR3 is TGTGCCAGCAGCCAACAATTAGGGGTAGATGGCTACACCTTC. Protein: CASSQQLGVDGYTF. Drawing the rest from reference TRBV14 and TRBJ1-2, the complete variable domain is EAGVTQFPSHSVIEKGQTVTLRCDPISGHDNLYWYRRVMGKEIKFLLHFVKESKQDESGMPNNRFLAERTGGTYSTLKVQPAELEDSGVYFCASSQQLGVDGYTFGSGTRLTVV.

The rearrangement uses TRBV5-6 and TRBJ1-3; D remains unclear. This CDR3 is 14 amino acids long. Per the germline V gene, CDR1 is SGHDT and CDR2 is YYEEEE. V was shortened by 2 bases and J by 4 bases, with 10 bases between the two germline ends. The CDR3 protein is CASSLGGGGNTIYF. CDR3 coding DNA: TGTGCCAGCAGCTTAGGAGGTGGGGGAAACACCATATATTTT.

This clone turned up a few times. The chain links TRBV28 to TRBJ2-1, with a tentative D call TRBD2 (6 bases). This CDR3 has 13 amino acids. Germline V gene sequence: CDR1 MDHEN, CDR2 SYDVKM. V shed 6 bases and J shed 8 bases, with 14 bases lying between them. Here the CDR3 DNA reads TGTGCCAGCAGACTGACTAGTGGCGATGAGCAGTTCTTC. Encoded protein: CASRLTSGDEQFF.

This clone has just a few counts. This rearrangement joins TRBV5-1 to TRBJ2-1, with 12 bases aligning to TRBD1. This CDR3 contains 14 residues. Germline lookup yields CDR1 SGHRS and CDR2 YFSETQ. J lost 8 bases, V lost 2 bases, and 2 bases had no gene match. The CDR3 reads CASSFGTGGDEQFF. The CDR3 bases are TGCGCCAGCAGCTTCGGGACAGGGGGCGATGAGCAGTTCTTC.

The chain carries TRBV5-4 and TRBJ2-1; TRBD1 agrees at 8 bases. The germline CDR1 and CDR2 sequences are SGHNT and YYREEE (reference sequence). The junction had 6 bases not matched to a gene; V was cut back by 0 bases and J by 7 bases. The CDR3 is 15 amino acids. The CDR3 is CASSLVYRGSNEQFF. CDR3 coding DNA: TGTGCCAGCAGCTTGGTATACAGGGGGTCGAATGAGCAGTTCTTC.

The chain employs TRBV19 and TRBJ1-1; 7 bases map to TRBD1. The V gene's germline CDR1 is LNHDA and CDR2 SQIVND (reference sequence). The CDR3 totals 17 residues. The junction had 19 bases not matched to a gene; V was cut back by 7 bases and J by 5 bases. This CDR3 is CASTLTPFTGESTEAFF. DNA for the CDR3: TGTGCCAGTACCCTAACCCCTTTTACAGGGGAGAGTACTGAAGCTTTCTTT.

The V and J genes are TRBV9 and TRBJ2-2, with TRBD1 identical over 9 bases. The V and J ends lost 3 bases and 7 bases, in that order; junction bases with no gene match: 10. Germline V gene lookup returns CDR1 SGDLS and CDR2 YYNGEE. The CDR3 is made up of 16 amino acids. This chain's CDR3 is CASSATGTGLGGELFF. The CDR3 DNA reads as TGTGCCAGCAGCGCAACCGGGACAGGGCTTGGCGGGGAGCTGTTTTTT.

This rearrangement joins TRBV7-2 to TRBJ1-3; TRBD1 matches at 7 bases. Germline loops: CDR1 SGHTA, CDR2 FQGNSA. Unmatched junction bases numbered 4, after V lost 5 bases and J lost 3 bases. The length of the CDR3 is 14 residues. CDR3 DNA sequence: TGTGCCAGCAGCCCAGACAGGGTTGGAAACACCATATATTTT. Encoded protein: CASSPDRVGNTIYF.

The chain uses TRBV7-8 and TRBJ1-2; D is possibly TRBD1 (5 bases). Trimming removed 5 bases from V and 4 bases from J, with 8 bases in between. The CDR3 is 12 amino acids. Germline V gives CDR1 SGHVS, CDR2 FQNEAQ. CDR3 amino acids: CASSVDSYGYTF. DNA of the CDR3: TGTGCCAGCAGCGTCGACAGCTATGGCTACACCTTC.

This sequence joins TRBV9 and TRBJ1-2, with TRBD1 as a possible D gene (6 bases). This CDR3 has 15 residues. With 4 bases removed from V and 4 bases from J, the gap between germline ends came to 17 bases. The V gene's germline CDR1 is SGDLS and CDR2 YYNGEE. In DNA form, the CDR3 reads TGTGCCAGCAGCCCAGAGGCAGGGGTCCTCTATGGCTACACCTTC. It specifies CASSPEAGVLYGYTF.

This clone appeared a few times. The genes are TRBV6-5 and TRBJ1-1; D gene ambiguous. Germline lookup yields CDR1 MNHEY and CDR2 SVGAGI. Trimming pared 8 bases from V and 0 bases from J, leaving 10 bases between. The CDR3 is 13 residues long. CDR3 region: CASAGFMNTEAFF. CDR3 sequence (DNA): TGTGCCAGCGCGGGGTTCATGAACACTGAAGCTTTCTTT.

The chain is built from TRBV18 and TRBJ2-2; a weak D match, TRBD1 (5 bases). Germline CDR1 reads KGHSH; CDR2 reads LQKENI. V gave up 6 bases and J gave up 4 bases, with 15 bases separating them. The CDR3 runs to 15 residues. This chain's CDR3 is CASSPIRTSTGELFF. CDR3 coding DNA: TGTGCCAGCTCGCCCATACGGACAAGCACCGGGGAGCTGTTTTTT.

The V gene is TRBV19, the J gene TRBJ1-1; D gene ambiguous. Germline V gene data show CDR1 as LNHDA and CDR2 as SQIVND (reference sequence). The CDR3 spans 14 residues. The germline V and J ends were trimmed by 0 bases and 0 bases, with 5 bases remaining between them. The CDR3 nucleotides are TGTGCCAGTAGTATAGACCCAGTGAACACTGAAGCTTTCTTT. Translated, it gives CASSIDPVNTEAFF.

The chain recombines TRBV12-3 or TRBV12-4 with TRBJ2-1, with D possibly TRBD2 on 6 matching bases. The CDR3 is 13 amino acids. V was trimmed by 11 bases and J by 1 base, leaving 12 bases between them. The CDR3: CASRGPSYNEQFF. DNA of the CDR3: TGTGCCTCGCGGGGCCCTTCCTACAATGAGCAGTTCTTC.

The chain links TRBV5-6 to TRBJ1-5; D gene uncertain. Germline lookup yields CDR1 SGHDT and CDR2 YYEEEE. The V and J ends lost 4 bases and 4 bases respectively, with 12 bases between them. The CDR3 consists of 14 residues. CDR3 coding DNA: TGTGCCAGCAGCCGAACCACAGTAAATCAGCCCCAGCATTTT. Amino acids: CASSRTTVNQPQHF.

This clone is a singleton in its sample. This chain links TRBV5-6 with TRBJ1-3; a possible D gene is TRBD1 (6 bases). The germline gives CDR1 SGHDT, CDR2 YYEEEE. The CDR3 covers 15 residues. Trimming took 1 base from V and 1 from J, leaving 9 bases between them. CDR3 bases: TGTGCCAGCAGCTTGCGGGGGGCGTCTGGAAACACCATATATTTT. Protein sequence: CASSLRGASGNTIYF.

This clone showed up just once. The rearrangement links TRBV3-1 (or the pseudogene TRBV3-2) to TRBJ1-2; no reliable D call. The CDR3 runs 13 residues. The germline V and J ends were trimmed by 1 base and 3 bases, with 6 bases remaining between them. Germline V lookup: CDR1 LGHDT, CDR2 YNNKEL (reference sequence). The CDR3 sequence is CASSQGHDYGYTF. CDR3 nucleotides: TGTGCCAGCAGCCAAGGGCACGACTATGGCTACACCTTC.

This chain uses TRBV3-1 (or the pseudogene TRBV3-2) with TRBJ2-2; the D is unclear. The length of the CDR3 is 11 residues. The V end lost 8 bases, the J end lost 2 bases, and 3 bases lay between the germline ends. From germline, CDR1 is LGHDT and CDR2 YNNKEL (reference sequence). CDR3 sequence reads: CASQNTGELFF. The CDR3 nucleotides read TGTGCCAGCCAAAACACCGGGGAGCTGTTTTTT.

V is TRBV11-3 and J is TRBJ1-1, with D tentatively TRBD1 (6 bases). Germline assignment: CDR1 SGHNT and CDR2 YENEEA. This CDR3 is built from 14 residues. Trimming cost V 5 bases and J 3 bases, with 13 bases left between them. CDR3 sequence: CASSLQGGDTEAFF. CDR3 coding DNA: TGTGCCAGCAGCCTACAGGGTGGCGACACTGAAGCTTTCTTT.

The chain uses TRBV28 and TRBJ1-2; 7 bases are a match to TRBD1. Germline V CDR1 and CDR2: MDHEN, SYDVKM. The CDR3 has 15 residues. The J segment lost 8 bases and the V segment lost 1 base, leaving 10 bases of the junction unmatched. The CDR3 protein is CASSLSQGGILGYTF. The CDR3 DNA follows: TGTGCCAGCAGTTTATCTCAGGGGGGCATTTTGGGCTACACCTTC.

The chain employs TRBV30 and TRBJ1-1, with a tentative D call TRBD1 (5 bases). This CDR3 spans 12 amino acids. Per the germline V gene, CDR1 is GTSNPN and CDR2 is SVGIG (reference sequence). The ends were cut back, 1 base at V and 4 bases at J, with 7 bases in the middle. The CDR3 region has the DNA TGTGCCTGGAGTGGGGGGGGCACTGAAGCTTTCTTT. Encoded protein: CAWSGGGTEAFF.

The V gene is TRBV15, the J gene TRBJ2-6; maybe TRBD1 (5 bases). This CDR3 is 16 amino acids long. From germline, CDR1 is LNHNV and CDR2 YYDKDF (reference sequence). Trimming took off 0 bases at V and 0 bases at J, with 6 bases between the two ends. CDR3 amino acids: CATSRERGSGANVLTF. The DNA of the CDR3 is TGTGCCACCAGCAGAGAAAGGGGCTCTGGGGCCAACGTCCTGACTTTC.

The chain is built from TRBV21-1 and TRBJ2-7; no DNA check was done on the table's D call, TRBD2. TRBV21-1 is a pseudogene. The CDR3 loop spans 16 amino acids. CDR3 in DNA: TGTGCCAGCAGCCCTAAGAGCGGGAACAGCTCCTACGAGCAGTACTTC. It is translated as CASSPKSGNSSYEQYF.